These T cell receptor beta chains were read from a single sample in a study of blood T cells in healthy people across ages. TCRdb re-derived calls from the 5' RACE reads in MiXCR, one entry per CDR3 protein. The data show 950,000 to 1,200,000 distinct CDR3 sequences, more than 30% seen once. The sequencing input was blood. The receptors come from a man aged 18 to 30 in good health. Each CDR3 is given without its conserved first and last residue. Clone size is stated in some rows and not others, as once, few, many or a class when expanded.

J,size,V,CDR3
TRBJ2-2,few,TRBV11-1,ASSLELASVGELF
TRBJ1-5,-,TRBV6-5,ASSSYLPTGAGQPQH
TRBJ2-3,-,TRBV3-1,ASSPPPRPYTDTQY
TRBJ2-1,-,TRBV6-2/TRBV6-3,ASTRTSGREQF
TRBJ2-2,-,TRBV6-5,ASRYGGRELF
TRBJ2-5,few,TRBV6-1,ASSQLAWYQETQY
TRBJ2-1,-,TRBV25-1,ASSEERQGNNEQF
TRBJ1-5,few,TRBV19,ASSQGAYGQPQH
TRBJ2-7,few,TRBV6-6,ASSYSGGSRPNEQY
TRBJ1-2,-,TRBV30,AWSTRQDGIYGYT
TRBJ2-7,-,TRBV29-1,SAVDRGVSNEQY
TRBJ2-2,-,TRBV20-1,SGPDRGTGELF
TRBJ2-7,-,TRBV7-6,ASSSSGRQGSRMDSSEQY
TRBJ2-2,-,TRBV7-9,ASSLGPSMATGELF
TRBJ1-2,few,TRBV6-2/TRBV6-3,ASSTQGAVDYGYT
TRBJ1-5,-,TRBV7-2,ANSQEAGTNQPQH
TRBJ2-7,few,TRBV5-1,ASRHPGHYYEQY
TRBJ1-2,-,TRBV12-3/TRBV12-4,ASSLHPGQGDYGYT
TRBJ1-1,-,TRBV12-3/TRBV12-4,ASSPSGGRQNAEAF
TRBJ1-5,few,TRBV5-1,ASSSGQGGSDQPQH
TRBJ2-6,-,TRBV9,ASSGQVSEANVLT
TRBJ1-2,-,TRBV20-1,SARPLRVDYGYT
TRBJ2-4,-,TRBV4-1,ASSQSSEGAKNIQY
TRBJ1-1,-,TRBV9,ASSVVGEGAEAF
TRBJ2-3,few,TRBV7-2,ASSSEPYTDTQY
TRBJ2-1,few,TRBV28,ASSPNEPWTAYGEQF
TRBJ1-2,-,TRBV6-2/TRBV6-3,ASSYEGLDYGYT
TRBJ1-2,-,TRBV5-5,ASSLVHQANYGYT
TRBJ2-1,-,TRBV7-2,ASSLYGQGASNEQF
TRBJ1-6,few,TRBV30,AWTTGTGGLYNSPLH
TRBJ1-2,-,TRBV18,ASSLGQGKNYGYT
TRBJ2-1,-,TRBV20-1,SASCVAGHEQF
TRBJ2-3,-,TRBV9,ASSVVEAGGTDTQY